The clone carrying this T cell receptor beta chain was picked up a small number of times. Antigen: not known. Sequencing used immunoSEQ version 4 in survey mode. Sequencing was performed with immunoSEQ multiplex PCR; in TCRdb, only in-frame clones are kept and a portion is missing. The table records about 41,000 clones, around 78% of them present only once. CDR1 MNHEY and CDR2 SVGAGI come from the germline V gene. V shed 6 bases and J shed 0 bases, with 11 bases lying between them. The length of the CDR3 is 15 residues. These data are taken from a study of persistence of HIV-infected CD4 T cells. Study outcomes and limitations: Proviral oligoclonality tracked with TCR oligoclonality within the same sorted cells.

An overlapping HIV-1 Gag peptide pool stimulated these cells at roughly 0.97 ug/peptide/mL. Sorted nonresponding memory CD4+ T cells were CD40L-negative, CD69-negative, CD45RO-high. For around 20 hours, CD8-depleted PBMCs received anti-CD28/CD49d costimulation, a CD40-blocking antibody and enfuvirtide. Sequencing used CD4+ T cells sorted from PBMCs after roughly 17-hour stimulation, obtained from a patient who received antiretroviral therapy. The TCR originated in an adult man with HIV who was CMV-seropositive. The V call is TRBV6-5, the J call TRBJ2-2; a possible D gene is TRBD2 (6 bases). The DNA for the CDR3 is TGTGCCAGCAGCCTTAGCGGCCCGAACACCGGGGAGCTGTTTTTT. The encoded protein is CASSLSGPNTGELFF.